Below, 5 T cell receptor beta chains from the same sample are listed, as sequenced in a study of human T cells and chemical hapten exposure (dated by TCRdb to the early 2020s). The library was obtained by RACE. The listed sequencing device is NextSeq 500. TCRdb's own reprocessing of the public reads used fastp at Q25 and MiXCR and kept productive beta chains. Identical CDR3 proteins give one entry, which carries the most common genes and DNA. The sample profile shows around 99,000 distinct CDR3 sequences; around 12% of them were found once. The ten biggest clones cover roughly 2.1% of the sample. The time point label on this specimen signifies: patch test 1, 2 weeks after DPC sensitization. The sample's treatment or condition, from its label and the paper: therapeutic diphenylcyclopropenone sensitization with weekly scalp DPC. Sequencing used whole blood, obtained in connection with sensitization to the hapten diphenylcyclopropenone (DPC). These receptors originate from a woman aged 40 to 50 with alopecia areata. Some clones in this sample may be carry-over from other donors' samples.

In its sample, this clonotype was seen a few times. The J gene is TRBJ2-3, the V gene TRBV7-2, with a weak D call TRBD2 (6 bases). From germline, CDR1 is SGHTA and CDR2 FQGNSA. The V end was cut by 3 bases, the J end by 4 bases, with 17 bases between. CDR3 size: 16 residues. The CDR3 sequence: CASSFRQIGGADTQYF. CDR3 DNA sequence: TGTGCCAGCAGCTTCCGACAGATAGGAGGGGCAGATACGCAGTATTTT.

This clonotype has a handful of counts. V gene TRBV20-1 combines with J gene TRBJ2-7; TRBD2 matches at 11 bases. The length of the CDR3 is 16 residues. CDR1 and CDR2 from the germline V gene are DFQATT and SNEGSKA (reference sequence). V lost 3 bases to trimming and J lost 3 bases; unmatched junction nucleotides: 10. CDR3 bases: TGCAGTGCTAGTAGGCTAGCGGGAGGTGGGGGCTACGAGCAGTACTTC. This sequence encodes CSASRLAGGGGYEQYF.

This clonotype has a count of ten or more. In DNA, the CDR3 is TGTGCCAGCAGCCCGAGGGTACCCCAGAGCAATCAGCCCCAGCATTTT. Translation gives CASSPRVPQSNQPQHF. The gene calls are TRBV7-8 and TRBJ1-5, with unresolved D. The CDR3 has 16 residues. Germline lookup yields CDR1 SGHVS and CDR2 FQNEAQ. V lost 5 bases and J lost 1, with 15 bases in between.

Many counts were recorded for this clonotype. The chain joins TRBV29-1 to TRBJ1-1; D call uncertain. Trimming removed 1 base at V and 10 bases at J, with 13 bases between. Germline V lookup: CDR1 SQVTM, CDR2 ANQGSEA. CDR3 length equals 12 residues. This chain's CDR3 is CSVEVRRAGAFF. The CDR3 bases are TGCAGCGTTGAAGTAAGGAGGGCCGGAGCTTTCTTT.

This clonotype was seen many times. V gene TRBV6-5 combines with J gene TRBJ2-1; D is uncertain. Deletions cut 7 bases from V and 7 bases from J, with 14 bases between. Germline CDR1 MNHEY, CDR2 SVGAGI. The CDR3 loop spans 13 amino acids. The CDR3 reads CASIPASSNEQFF. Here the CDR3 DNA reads TGTGCCAGCATTCCGGCCTCCTCGAATGAGCAGTTCTTC.